This T cell receptor beta chain was obtained from a study of T cell responses to AZD1222 COVID-19 vaccine. Sequencing used immunoSEQ multiplex PCR; TCRdb keeps in-frame clones, though not all of them. This sample carries tens of thousands of clones, about 90% of them seen once, and the ten largest clones take around 5.5%. The germline V gene encodes CDR1 MNHEY and CDR2 SVGAGI. The CDR3 runs 13 residues. Trimming took 6 bases from V and 4 from J, leaving 9 bases between them. The receptor comes from an adult in good health. The chain uses TRBV6-5 and TRBJ2-2; TRBD1 is a possible D gene (5 bases). The sequences come from peripheral blood, collected on day 0 of MenACWY control vaccination. The CDR3 region has the DNA TGTGCCAGCAGCTCAACAGGCACCGGGGAGCTGTTTTTT. Translating gives CASSSTGTGELFF.